This T cell receptor beta chain was sequenced in a study of cytomegalovirus exposure and HLA in healthy donors. CDR1 and CDR2 from the germline V gene are SQVTM and ANQGSEA. This CDR3 is 12 amino acids long. The ends lost 7 bases at V and 4 bases at J; junction bases unmatched: 6. PCR primers comprised 60 Vbeta and 13 Jbeta primers. Only in-frame clones appear in the TCRdb table, and some are missing; sequencing was by immunoSEQ multiplex PCR. The sample yields more than 95,000 clones, 76% seen once. This clone was counted only a few times. This TCR derives from a man aged 40-50 years in good health and CMV-seropositive. The sample taken for sequencing was PBMCs. The J gene is TRBJ2-7, the V gene TRBV29-1, with TRBD1 matching over 8 bases. In nucleotides, the CDR3 is TGCAGCGCGTGGACAGGGAAATACGAGCAGTACTTC. Translating it yields CSAWTGKYEQYF.